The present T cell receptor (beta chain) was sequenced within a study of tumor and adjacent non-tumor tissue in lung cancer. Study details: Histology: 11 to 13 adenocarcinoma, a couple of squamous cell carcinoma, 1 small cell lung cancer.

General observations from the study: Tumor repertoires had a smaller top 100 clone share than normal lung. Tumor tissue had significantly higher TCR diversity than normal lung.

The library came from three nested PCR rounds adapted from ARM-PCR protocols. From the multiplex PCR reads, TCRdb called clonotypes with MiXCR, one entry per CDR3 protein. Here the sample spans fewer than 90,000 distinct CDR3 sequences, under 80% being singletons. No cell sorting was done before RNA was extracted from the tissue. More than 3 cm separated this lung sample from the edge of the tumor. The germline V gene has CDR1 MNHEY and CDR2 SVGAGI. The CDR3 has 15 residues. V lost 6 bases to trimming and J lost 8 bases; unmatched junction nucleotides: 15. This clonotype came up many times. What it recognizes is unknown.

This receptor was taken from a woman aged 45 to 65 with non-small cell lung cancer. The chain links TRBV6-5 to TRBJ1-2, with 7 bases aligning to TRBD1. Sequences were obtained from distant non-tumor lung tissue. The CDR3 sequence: CASRRDIETGSGYTF. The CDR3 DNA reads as TGTGCCAGCAGAAGGGATATCGAGACAGGGAGCGGCTACACCTTC.